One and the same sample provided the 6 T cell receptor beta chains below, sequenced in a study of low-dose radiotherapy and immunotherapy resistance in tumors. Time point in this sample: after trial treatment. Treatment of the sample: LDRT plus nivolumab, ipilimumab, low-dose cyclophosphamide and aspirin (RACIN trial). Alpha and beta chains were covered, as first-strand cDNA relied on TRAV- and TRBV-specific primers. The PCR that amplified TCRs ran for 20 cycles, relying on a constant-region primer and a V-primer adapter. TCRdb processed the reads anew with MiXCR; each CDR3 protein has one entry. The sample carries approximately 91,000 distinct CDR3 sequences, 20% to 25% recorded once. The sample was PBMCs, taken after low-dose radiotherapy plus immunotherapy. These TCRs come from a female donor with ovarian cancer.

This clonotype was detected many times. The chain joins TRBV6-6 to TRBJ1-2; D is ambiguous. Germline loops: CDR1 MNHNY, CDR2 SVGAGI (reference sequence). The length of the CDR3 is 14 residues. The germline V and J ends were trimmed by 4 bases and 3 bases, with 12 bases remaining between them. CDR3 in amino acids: CASSFSERHYGYTF. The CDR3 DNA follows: TGTGCCAGCAGTTTTTCCGAGAGACACTATGGCTACACCTTC.

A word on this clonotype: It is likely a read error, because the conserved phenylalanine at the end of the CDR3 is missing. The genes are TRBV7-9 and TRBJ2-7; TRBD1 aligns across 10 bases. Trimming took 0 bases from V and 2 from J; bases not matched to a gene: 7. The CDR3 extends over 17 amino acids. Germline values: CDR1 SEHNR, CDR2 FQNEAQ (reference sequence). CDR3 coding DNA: TGTGCCAGCAGCTTAGCGCTGTGGGGACAGGGGACCTACGAGCAGTACTTA. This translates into CASSLALWGQGTYEQYL.

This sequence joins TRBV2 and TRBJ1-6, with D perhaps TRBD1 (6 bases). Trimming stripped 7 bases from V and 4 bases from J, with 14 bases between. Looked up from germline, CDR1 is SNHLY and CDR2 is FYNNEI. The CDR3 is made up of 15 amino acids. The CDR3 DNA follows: TGTGCCAGCAACCCGACAGGTCTTTATAATTCACCCCTCCACTTT. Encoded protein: CASNPTGLYNSPLHF.

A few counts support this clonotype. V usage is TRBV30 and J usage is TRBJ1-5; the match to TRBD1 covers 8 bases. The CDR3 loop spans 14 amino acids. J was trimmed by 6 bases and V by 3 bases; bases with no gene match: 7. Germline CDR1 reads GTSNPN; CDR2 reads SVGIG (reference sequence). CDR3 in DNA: TGTGCCTGGAGCCTGGGACAGGCGGGTCAGCCCCAGCATTTT. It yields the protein CAWSLGQAGQPQHF.

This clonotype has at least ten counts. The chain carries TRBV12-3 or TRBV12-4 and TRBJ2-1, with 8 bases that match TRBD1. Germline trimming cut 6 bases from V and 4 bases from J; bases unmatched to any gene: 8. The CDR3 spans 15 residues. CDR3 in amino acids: CASRLDRGGYNEQFF. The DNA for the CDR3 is TGTGCCAGCAGGCTCGACAGGGGCGGGTACAATGAGCAGTTCTTC.

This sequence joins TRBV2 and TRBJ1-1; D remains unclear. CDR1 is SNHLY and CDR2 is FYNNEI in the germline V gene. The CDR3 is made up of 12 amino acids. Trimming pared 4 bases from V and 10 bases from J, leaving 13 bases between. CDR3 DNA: TGTGCCAGCAGTGCACGACCCCCAGGAGCTTTCTTT. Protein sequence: CASSARPPGAFF.